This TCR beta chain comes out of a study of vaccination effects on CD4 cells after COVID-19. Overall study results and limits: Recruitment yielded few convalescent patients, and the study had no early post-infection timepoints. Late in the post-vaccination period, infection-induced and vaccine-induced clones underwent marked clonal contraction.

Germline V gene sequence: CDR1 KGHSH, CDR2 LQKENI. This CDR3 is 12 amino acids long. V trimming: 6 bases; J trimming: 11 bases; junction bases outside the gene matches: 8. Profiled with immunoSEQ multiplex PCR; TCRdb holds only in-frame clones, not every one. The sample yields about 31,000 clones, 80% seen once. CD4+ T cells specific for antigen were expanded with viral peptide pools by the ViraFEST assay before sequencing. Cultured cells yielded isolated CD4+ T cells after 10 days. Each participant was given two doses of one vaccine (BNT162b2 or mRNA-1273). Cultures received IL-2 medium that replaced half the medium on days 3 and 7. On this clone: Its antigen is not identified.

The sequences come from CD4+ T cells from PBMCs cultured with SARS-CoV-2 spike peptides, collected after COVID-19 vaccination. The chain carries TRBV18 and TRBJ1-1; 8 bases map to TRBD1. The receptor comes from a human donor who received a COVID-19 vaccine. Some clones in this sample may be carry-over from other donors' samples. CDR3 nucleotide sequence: TGTGCCAGCTCGCTGCTGGACAGGGATGCTTTCTTT. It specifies CASSLLDRDAFF.